This paragraph reports one TCR beta chain. Its cognate antigen is unknown. TCRdb keeps only in-frame clones here, not all; method: immunoSEQ multiplex PCR. The sample includes some 80,000 clones, 80% to 90% of them seen just once. The germline V gene encodes CDR1 MDHEN and CDR2 SYDVKM. Trimming shortened V by 2 bases and J by 0 bases, and 1 base separated the two germline ends. CDR3 length: 12 residues. The record originates from a study of OX40 agonist ivuxolimab in advanced cancers. For the study at large: Mean age approximately 66 years, range roughly 20 to 85; around 80% male. Three patients, one with hepatocellular carcinoma and two with cutaneous melanoma, responded partially. Findings of the study overall: Researchers report that CD8+ T cells had, on average, more expanded clones than CD4+. Both blood CD4+ and CD8+ T cells showed clonal growth by week 6 at 0.1 to 3.0 mg/kg.

This TCR derives from an adult with an advanced solid tumor such as melanoma, head and neck, liver or kidney cancer. The genes are TRBV28 and TRBJ1-2; D remains ambiguous. This sample comprised CD4+ or CD8+ T cells sorted from blood, obtained in a trial of the OX40 agonist ivuxolimab. The CDR3 loop is CASSLTNYGYTF. CDR3 nucleotide sequence: TGTGCCAGCAGTTTAACTAACTATGGCTACACCTTC.